Listed below are T cell receptor beta chains from one sample, sequenced in a study of cytomegalovirus exposure and HLA in healthy donors. The method was immunoSEQ multiplex PCR; TCRdb's version includes in-frame clones alone and lacks a portion of them. The table records some 110,000 clones, around 85% of them present only once. Sequenced input: PBMCs. The receptors derive from a man aged 55 to 69 in good health and CMV-seronegative. The CDR3 runs from the conserved cysteine through the conserved F or W. D genes are given only for firm matches. Clone size is shown for a subset of rows, as once, few, many or a class of expanded clone.

d_gene: -
v_gene: TRBV12-5
abundance: once
j_gene: TRBJ1-1
CDR3nt: TGTGCTAGTGGTTTAGGCCCCGAGTTCCAGGGAGGCACTGAAGCTTTCTTT
CDR3aa: CASGLGPEFQGGTEAFF

d_gene: -
v_gene: TRBV7-2
abundance: -
j_gene: TRBJ1-2
CDR3nt: TGTGCCAGCAGCTTAGTTGCACAGCCCTATGGCTACACCTTC
CDR3aa: CASSLVAQPYGYTF

d_gene: -
v_gene: TRBV10-1
abundance: -
j_gene: TRBJ1-2
CDR3nt: TGCGCCAGCAGTGAGATGGGGGAGGGCGGCTACACCTTC
CDR3aa: CASSEMGEGGYTF

d_gene: TRBD1
v_gene: TRBV25-1
abundance: once
j_gene: TRBJ1-2
CDR3nt: TGTGCCACGGAGCGCGCGGGACAGGGGGCGAAAGGCTACACCTTC
CDR3aa: CATERAGQGAKGYTF

d_gene: TRBD1
v_gene: TRBV19
abundance: -
j_gene: TRBJ2-1
CDR3nt: TGTGCCAGTAACCCGACAGGGGGTCACAATGAGCAGTTCTTC
CDR3aa: CASNPTGGHNEQFF

d_gene: TRBD1
v_gene: TRBV28
abundance: -
j_gene: TRBJ1-2
CDR3nt: TGTGCCAGCAGTACTAATACAGGGGGCTTTTTTGGCTACACCTTC
CDR3aa: CASSTNTGGFFGYTF

d_gene: -
v_gene: TRBV6-6
abundance: -
j_gene: TRBJ2-2
CDR3nt: TGTGCCAGCAGCTCTGTATGGGGGGGCCTCACCGGGGAGCTGTTTTTT
CDR3aa: CASSSVWGGLTGELFF

d_gene: TRBD1
v_gene: TRBV7-2
abundance: -
j_gene: TRBJ1-6
CDR3nt: TGTGCCACACAAACCGGGACAGGGGATTCACCCCTCCACTTT
CDR3aa: CATQTGTGDSPLHF

d_gene: TRBD1
v_gene: TRBV27
abundance: -
j_gene: TRBJ1-1
CDR3nt: TGTGCCAGCAGTTTAGGACAGGTGGGGAAGACTGAAGCTTTCTTT
CDR3aa: CASSLGQVGKTEAFF

d_gene: -
v_gene: TRBV7-8
abundance: few
j_gene: TRBJ1-5
CDR3nt: TGTGCCAGCAGCTTATCCAGGGGCGGTGGGAAGCCCCAGCATTTT
CDR3aa: CASSLSRGGGKPQHF

d_gene: -
v_gene: TRBV5-1
abundance: -
j_gene: TRBJ1-6
CDR3nt: TGCGCCAGCAGTGTAACCACCATAAATACAGGGCAGTATTCACCCCTCCACTTT
CDR3aa: CASSVTTINTGQYSPLHF

d_gene: -
v_gene: TRBV5-1
abundance: -
j_gene: TRBJ2-2
CDR3nt: TGCGCCAGCAGCAAATATTCAGGGGCTACCGGGGAGCTGTTTTTT
CDR3aa: CASSKYSGATGELFF

d_gene: -
v_gene: TRBV30
abundance: once
j_gene: TRBJ2-7
CDR3nt: TGTGCCTGCCGACAGAATTCCTACGAGCAGTACTTC
CDR3aa: CACRQNSYEQYF

d_gene: -
v_gene: TRBV19
abundance: -
j_gene: TRBJ1-1
CDR3nt: TGTGCCAGTAGGGCGGAAACGAACACTGAAGCTTTCTTT
CDR3aa: CASRAETNTEAFF

d_gene: TRBD1
v_gene: TRBV6-6
abundance: -
j_gene: TRBJ2-7
CDR3nt: TGTGCCAGCAGTTACGGGACAGGCAACTACGAGCAGTACTTC
CDR3aa: CASSYGTGNYEQYF